This T cell receptor (beta chain) was profiled in a study of OX40 agonist ivuxolimab in advanced cancers. Method: immunoSEQ multiplex PCR; TCRdb's copy keeps in-frame clones and lacks some. The sample lists around 90,000 clones, 90% to 95% occurring once. CDR1 and CDR2 (germline): MNHNS, SASEGT. V was clipped by 8 bases and J by 6 bases, with 14 bases between them. The CDR3 is 13 amino acids. Specimen: CD4+ or CD8+ T cells sorted from blood, collected in a trial of the OX40 agonist ivuxolimab. The rearrangement links TRBV6-1 to TRBJ2-4; TRBD1 might be the D (6 bases). The clonotype originates from an adult with an advanced solid tumor such as melanoma, head and neck, liver or kidney cancer. DNA of the CDR3: TGTGCCAGCCTAGACTGGGGGCTAAACATTCAGTACTTC. As protein: CASLDWGLNIQYF.